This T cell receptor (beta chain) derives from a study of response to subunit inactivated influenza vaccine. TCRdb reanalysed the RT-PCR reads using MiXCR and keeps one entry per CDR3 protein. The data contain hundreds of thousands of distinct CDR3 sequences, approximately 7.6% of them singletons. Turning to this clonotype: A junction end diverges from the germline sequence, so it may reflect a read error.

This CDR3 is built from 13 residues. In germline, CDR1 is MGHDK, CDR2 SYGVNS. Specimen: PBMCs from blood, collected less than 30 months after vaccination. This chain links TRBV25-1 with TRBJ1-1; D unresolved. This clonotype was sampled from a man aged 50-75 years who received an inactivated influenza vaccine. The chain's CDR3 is CASSENPDEAEYF. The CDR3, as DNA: TGTGCCAGCAGTGAAAACCCTGACGAAGCTGAGTACTTT.